This section outlines one TCR beta chain sequence together with its context. The data stem from a study of blood T cell repertoires in COVID-19. Sequenced by immunoSEQ multiplex PCR; TCRdb stores in-frame clones only, minus some. The table includes 150,000 or so clones, 85% to 90% detected once. Trimming took off 5 bases at V and 4 bases at J, with 9 bases between the two ends. The CDR3 spans 14 residues. In germline, CDR1 is SSHAT, CDR2 FNYEAQ (reference sequence). The sequence was collected from a man in his fifties or sixties with COVID-19, enrolled during active disease. The chain is built from TRBV7-7 and TRBJ2-6; D possibly corresponds to TRBD1 (6 bases). Sequenced: peripheral blood. CDR3 sequence: CASSTGTGANVLTF. DNA for the CDR3: TGTGCCAGCAGCACAGGGACGGGGGCCAACGTCCTGACTTTC. The full variable domain, rest sourced from reference TRBV7-7 and TRBJ2-6, is GAGVSQSPRYKVTKRGQDVTLRCDPISSHATLYWYQQALGQGPEFLTYFNYEAQPDKSGLPSDRFSAERPEGSISTLTIQRTEQRDSAMYRCASSTGTGANVLTFGAGSRLTVL.